This TCR beta chain was recovered during a study of shared clonotypes between healthy human individuals. Sequencing used immunoSEQ multiplex PCR; TCRdb keeps in-frame clones, though not all of them. The repertoire holds approximately 2.1 million clones, with 90% to 95% as singletons. Into CD45RA+ naive and CD45RA-negative memory subsets, the CD4+ cells were split. Regarding the study as a whole: Rarefaction curves obtained for sorted subsets showed sequencing incomplete despite large depth.

Regarding this clone: Its antigen is currently unknown.

This receptor was identified in a young man in good health. Some clones in this sample may be carry-over from other donors' samples. The specimen was naive CD4+ T cells from PBMCs. Subset reported: CD45RA+ positively selected.

The CDR3 nucleotides read TGTGCCAGCAGCCCTTCGACTAGCGGGAGGGCCGACAATGAGCAGTTCTTC. Residues: CASSPSTSGRADNEQFF. This chain uses TRBV5-5 with TRBJ2-1; 14 positions agree with TRBD2. This CDR3 comprises 17 residues. V was clipped by 4 bases and J by 5 bases; unmatched bases: 8. The germline CDR1 and CDR2 sequences are SGHKS and YYEKEE (reference sequence).